Below are 8 T cell receptor beta chains sequenced from a single sample in a study of T cell responses to AZD1222 COVID-19 vaccine (dated by TCRdb to about 2021). Library preparation used the immunoSEQ multiplex PCR assay. As stored in TCRdb, this immuneACCESS dataset retains in-frame rearrangements with V and J assigned. A fraction of the clones does not appear; measured against another copy, unresolved V genes explain less than half of the discrepancy, and the remainder lacks a known reason. The sample table holds about 100,000 clones, of which about 82% were seen once. The ten largest clones capture 1.4% of the sample. The time point label of this sample denotes: baseline before first vaccination. The sample was peripheral blood, taken on day 0 of AZD1222 vaccination. The receptors derive from an adult in good health.

The J gene is TRBJ2-7, the V gene TRBV3-1 (or the pseudogene TRBV3-2); the D is unclear. CDR1 and CDR2 from the germline V gene are LGHDT and YNNKEL (reference sequence). There are 12 residues in the CDR3. Trimming took 4 bases from V and 4 from J, leaving 8 bases between them. The CDR3 here is CASSRQEYEQYF. Written as DNA, the CDR3 is TGTGCCAGCAGCCGCCAGGAGTACGAGCAGTACTTC.

The chain links TRBV19 to TRBJ2-6; D call uncertain. The CDR3 spans 18 residues. V was trimmed by 6 bases and J by 0 bases, leaving 18 bases between them. CDR1 and CDR2 (germline): LNHDA, SQIVND (reference sequence). In DNA, the CDR3 is TGTGCCAGTAGCGGAAGGCGGAGAACCACCTCTGGGGCCAACGTCCTGACTTTC. As protein: CASSGRRRTTSGANVLTF.

The chain recombines TRBV7-2 with TRBJ1-2, with 7 positions matching TRBD1. The CDR3 loop spans 14 amino acids. With 9 bases clipped from V and 0 bases from J, the junction kept 7 bases outside the gene matches. Germline lookup yields CDR1 SGHTA and CDR2 FQGNSA. Here the CDR3 reads CASGQAGANYGYTF. DNA for the CDR3: TGTGCCAGTGGACAGGCCGGAGCTAACTATGGCTACACCTTC.

The rearrangement links TRBV7-6 to TRBJ2-7, with D perhaps TRBD1 or TRBD2 (5 bases each). The CDR3 is 15 residues long. Trimming cost V 1 base and J 0 bases, with 10 bases left between them. Per germline, CDR1 SGHVS and CDR2 FNYEAQ. For the CDR3, the DNA is TGTGCCAGCAGCTTAGTTGGGGGAACCTCCTACGAGCAGTACTTC. Translation gives CASSLVGGTSYEQYF.

This clone was counted a single time. CDR3 DNA sequence: TGTGCCAGCAGTTTATATGGTACTGAAGCTTTCTTT. It encodes CASSLYGTEAFF. V is TRBV27 and J is TRBJ1-1, with D uncertain. CDR3 length: 12 residues. V lost 1 base, J lost 5 bases, and 5 bases lay in between. Germline V gene lookup returns CDR1 MNHEY and CDR2 SMNVEV (reference sequence).

The V call is TRBV7-3, the J call TRBJ2-6, with 8 nucleotides matching TRBD1. Germline V gives CDR1 SGHTA, CDR2 FQGTGA. The CDR3 consists of 17 residues. Trimming at V came to 5 bases and at J to 4 bases, leaving 10 bases not matched to a gene. CDR3 region: CASSLDRGGGGANVLTF. For the CDR3, the DNA is TGTGCCAGCAGCCTTGACAGGGGAGGAGGAGGGGCCAACGTCCTGACTTTC.

This clone was seen once. This chain connects TRBV7-6 to TRBJ1-6, with a weak D call TRBD1 (6 bases). Germline CDR1 SGHVS, CDR2 FNYEAQ. V was shortened by 1 base and J by 9 bases, with 13 bases between the two germline ends. The CDR3 consists of 15 residues. DNA for the CDR3: TGTGCCAGCAGCTTAGGAGGAGGGGGGACTTCACCCCTCCACTTT. Protein sequence: CASSLGGGGTSPLHF.

The V and J genes are TRBV30 and TRBJ1-1; 7 bases fit TRBD1. The trim removed 1 base at V and 7 bases at J, leaving 12 bases unmatched. Germline lookup yields CDR1 GTSNPN and CDR2 SVGIG (reference sequence). This CDR3 has 15 amino acids. Written as DNA, the CDR3 is TGTGCCTGGAGTGGATCTCGACAGGGACGGGGTGAAGCTTTCTTT. It encodes CAWSGSRQGRGEAFF.